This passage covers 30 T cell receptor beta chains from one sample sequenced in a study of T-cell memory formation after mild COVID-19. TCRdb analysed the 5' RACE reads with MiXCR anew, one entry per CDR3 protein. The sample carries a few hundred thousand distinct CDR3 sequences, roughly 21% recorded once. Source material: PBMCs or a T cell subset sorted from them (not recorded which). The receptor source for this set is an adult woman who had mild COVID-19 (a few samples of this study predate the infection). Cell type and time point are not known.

DNA of the CDR3: TGTGCCAGCAGTTTAGCAGGGGCCCCAATCGACAATGAGCAGTTCTTC. It specifies CASSLAGAPIDNEQFF. This sequence joins TRBV12-3 or TRBV12-4 and TRBJ2-1; D might be TRBD1 (5 bases). Trimming pared 0 bases from V and 5 bases from J, leaving 14 bases between. This CDR3 spans 16 amino acids.

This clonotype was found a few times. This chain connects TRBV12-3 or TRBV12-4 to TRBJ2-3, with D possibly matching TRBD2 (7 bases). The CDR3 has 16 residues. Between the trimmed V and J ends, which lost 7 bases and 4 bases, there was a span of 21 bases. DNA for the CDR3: TGTGCCAGCACCGATCCAGGGGAGGGGGGTTCAGATACGCAGTATTTT. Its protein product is CASTDPGEGGSDTQYF.

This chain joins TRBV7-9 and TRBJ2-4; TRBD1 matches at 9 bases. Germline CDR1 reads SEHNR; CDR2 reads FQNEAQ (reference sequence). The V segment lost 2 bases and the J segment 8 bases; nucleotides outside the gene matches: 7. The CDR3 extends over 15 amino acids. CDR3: CASSLPGTGIDIQYF. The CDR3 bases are TGTGCCAGCAGCTTACCCGGGACAGGGATCGACATTCAGTACTTC.

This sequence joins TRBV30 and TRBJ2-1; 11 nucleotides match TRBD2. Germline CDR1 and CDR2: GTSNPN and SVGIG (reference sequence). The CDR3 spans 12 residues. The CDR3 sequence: CARLAGFNEQFF. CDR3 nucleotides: TGTGCTCGACTAGCGGGGTTCAATGAGCAGTTCTTC.

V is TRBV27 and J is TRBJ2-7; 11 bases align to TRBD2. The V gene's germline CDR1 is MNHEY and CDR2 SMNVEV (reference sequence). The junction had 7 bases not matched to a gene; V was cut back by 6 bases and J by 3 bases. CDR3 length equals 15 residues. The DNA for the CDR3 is TGTGCCAGCAGCCGACCTAGCGGGAGGTTCTACGAGCAGTACTTC. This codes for CASSRPSGRFYEQYF.

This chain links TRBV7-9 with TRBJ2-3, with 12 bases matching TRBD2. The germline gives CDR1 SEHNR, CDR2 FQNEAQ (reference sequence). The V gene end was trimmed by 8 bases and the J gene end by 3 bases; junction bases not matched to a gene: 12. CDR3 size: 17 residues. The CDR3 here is CASLASGGEIRTDTQYF. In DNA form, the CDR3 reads TGTGCCAGCCTGGCTAGCGGGGGGGAAATAAGGACAGATACGCAGTATTTT.

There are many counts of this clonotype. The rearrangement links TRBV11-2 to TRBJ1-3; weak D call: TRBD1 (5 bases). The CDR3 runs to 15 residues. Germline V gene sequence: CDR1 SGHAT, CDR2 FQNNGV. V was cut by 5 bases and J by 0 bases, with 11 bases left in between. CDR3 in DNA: TGTGCCAGCAGCGGCCAGGGCCTCTCTGGAAACACCATATATTTT. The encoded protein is CASSGQGLSGNTIYF. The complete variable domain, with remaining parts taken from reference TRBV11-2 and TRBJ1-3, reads EAGVAQSPRYKIIEKRQSVAFWCNPISGHATLYWYQQILGQGPKLLIQFQNNGVVDDSQLPKDRFSAERLKGVDSTLKIQPAKLEDSAVYLCASSGQGLSGNTIYFGEGSWLTVV.

CDR3 DNA: TGTGCCAGCGCTCGAGGGACGGGGTCTGAAGCTTTCTTT. This sequence encodes CASARGTGSEAFF. The rearrangement links TRBV7-9 to TRBJ1-1, with a possible D match to TRBD1 (5 bases). CDR3 size: 13 residues. Trimming left V 8 bases short and J 6 bases short, with 16 bases between. In germline, CDR1 is SEHNR, CDR2 FQNEAQ (reference sequence).

The CDR3 is CASSQDRRGLSTDTQYF. In DNA, the CDR3 is TGCGCCAGCAGCCAAGATCGGCGAGGGCTGAGCACAGATACGCAGTATTTT. The chain has TRBV4-3 and TRBJ2-3, with D perhaps TRBD2 (5 bases). V was cut by 0 bases and J by 0 bases, with 13 bases left in between. The CDR3 loop spans 17 amino acids. Germline V CDR1 and CDR2: LGHNA, YSLEER.

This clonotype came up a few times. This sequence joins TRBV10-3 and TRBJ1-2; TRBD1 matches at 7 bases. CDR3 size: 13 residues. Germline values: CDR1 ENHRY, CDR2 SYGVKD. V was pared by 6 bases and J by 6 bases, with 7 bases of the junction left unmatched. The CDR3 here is CAISPLTGDGYTF. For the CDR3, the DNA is TGTGCCATCAGCCCACTTACAGGGGATGGCTACACCTTC.

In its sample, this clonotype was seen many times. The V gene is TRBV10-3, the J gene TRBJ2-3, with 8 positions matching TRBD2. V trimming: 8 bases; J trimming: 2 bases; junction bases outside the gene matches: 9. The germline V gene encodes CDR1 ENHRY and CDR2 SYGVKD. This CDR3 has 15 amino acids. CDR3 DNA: TGTGCCATCGGGGTCGGGGGGGCGTCCACAGATACGCAGTATTTT. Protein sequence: CAIGVGGASTDTQYF.

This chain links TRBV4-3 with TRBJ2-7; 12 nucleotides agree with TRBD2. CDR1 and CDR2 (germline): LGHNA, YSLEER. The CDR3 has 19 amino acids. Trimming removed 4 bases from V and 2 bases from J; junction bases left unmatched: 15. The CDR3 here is CASSRSLGLAGARTYEQYF. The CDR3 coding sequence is TGCGCCAGCAGCCGATCCCTGGGACTAGCGGGCGCGCGAACCTACGAGCAGTACTTC.

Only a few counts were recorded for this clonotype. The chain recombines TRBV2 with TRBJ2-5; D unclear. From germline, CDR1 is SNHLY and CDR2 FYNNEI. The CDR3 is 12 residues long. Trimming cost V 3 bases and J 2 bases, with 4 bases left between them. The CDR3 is CASSDLQETQYF. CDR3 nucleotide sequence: TGTGCCAGCAGTGACTTACAAGAGACCCAGTACTTC.

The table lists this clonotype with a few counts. The CDR3 here is CASSAGQGGDYEQYF. The CDR3 DNA is TGTGCCAGCAGCGCAGGACAGGGTGGCGACTACGAGCAGTACTTC. This chain uses TRBV6-5 with TRBJ2-7; 8 positions match TRBD1. Germline assignment: CDR1 MNHEY and CDR2 SVGAGI. J was trimmed by 3 bases and V by 6 bases; bases with no gene match: 10. CDR3 size: 15 residues.

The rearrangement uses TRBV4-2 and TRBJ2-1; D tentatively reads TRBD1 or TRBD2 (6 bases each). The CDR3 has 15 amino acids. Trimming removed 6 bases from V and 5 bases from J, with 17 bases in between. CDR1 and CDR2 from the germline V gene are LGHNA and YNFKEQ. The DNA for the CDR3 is TGTGCCAGCAGAATAATAGGGGGGCTGAACAATGAGCAGTTCTTC. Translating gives CASRIIGGLNNEQFF.

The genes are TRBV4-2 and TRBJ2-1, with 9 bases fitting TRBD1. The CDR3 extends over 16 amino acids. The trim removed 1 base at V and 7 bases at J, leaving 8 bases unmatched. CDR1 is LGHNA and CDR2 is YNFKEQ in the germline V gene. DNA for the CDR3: TGTGCCAGCAGCCAAGTCAAGGGGACAGGGCTGAATGAGCAGTTCTTC. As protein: CASSQVKGTGLNEQFF.

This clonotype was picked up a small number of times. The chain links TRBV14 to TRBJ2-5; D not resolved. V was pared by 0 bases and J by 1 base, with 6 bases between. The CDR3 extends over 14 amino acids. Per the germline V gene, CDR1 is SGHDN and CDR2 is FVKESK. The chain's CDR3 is CASSQEQIQETQYF. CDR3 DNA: TGTGCCAGCAGCCAAGAGCAGATCCAAGAGACCCAGTACTTC. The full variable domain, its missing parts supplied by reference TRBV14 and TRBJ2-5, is EAGVTQFPSHSVIEKGQTVTLRCDPISGHDNLYWYRRVMGKEIKFLLHFVKESKQDESGMPNNRFLAERTGGTYSTLKVQPAELEDSGVYFCASSQEQIQETQYFGPGTRLLVL.

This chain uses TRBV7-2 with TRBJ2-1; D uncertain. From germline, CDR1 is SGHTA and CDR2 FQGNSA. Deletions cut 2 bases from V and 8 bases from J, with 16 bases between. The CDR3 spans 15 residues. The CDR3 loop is CASSLTKSSNYEQFF. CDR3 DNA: TGTGCCAGCAGCTTAACCAAGTCTTCAAACTATGAGCAGTTCTTC. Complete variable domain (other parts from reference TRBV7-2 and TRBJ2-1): GAGVSQSPSNKVTEKGKDVELRCDPISGHTALYWYRQSLGQGLEFLIYFQGNSAPDKSGLPSDRFSAERTGGSVSTLTIQRTQQEDSAVYLCASSLTKSSNYEQFFGPGTRLTVL.

In nucleotides, the CDR3 is TGTGCCAGCAGTTTGGGAGACAGGTTCGCCTACGAGCAGTACTTC. Encoded protein: CASSLGDRFAYEQYF. The J gene is TRBJ2-7, the V gene TRBV27; D may be TRBD1 (6 bases). CDR1 and CDR2 (germline): MNHEY, SMNVEV (reference sequence). The CDR3 consists of 15 residues. Trimming took 3 bases from V and 2 from J, leaving 14 bases between them.

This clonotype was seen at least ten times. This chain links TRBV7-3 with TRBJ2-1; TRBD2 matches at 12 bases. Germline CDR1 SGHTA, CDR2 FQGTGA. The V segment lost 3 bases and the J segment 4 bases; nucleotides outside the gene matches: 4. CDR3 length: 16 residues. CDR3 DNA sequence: TGTGCCAGCAGCTTGACTCTAGCGGGAGGGTACAATGAGCAGTTCTTC. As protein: CASSLTLAGGYNEQFF.

CDR3 loop: CASSSVAGYGYTF. CDR3 sequence (DNA): TGTGCCAGCAGCTCCGTCGCCGGGTATGGCTACACCTTC. The chain joins TRBV7-2 to TRBJ1-2; D is unresolved. CDR1 SGHTA and CDR2 FQGNSA come from the germline V gene. V gave up 4 bases and J gave up 5 bases, with 11 bases separating them. The CDR3 extends over 13 amino acids. Full variable domain (outside the CDR3, taken from reference TRBV7-2 and TRBJ1-2): GAGVSQSPSNKVTEKGKDVELRCDPISGHTALYWYRQSLGQGLEFLIYFQGNSAPDKSGLPSDRFSAERTGGSVSTLTIQRTQQEDSAVYLCASSSVAGYGYTFGSGTRLTVV.

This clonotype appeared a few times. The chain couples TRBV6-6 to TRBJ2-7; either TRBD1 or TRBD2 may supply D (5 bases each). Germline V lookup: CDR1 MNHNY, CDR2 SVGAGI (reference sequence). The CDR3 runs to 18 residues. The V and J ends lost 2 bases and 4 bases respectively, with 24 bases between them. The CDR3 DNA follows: TGTGCCAGCAGTTACGGACGGACCGGGACGGAGAGCTTTTACGAGCAGTACTTC. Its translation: CASSYGRTGTESFYEQYF.

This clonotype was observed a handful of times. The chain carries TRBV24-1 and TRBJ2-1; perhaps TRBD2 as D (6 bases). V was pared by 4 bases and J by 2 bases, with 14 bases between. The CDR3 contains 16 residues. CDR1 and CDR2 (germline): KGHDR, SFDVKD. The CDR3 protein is CATSDPLGGAYNEQFF. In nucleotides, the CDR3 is TGTGCCACCAGTGACCCTTTGGGGGGAGCCTACAATGAGCAGTTCTTC.

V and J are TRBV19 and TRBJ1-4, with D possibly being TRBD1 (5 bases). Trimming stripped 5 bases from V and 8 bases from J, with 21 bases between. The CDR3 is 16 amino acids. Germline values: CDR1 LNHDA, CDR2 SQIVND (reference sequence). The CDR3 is CASSPAWGFPREKLFF. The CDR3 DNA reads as TGTGCCAGTAGTCCCGCGTGGGGGTTTCCCCGAGAAAAACTGTTTTTT.

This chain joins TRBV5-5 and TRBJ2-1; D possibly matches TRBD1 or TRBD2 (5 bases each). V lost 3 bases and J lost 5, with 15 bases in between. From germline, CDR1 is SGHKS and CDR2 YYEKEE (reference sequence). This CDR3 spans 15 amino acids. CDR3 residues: CASSWRRDGNNEQFF. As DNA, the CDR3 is TGTGCCAGCAGCTGGCGCCGGGACGGCAACAATGAGCAGTTCTTC. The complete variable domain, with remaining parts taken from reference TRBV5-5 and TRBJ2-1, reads DAGVTQSPTHLIKTRGQQVTLRCSPISGHKSVSWYQQVLGQGPQFIFQYYEKEERGRGNFPDRFSARQFPNYSSELNVNALLLGDSALYLCASSWRRDGNNEQFFGPGTRLTVL.

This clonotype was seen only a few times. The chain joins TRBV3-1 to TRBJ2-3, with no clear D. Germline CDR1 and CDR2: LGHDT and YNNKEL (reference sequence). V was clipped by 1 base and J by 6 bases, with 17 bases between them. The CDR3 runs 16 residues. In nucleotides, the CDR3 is TGTGCCAGCAGCCAAGTCCTCGGTTGGATTGGCGATACGCAGTATTTT. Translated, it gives CASSQVLGWIGDTQYF.

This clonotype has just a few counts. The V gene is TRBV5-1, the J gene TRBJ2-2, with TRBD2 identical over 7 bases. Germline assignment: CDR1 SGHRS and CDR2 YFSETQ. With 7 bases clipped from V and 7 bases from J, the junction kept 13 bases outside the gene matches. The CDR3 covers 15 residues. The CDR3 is CASGLGGLLNGELFF. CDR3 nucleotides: TGCGCCAGCGGACTAGGAGGACTCCTCAACGGGGAGCTGTTTTTT.

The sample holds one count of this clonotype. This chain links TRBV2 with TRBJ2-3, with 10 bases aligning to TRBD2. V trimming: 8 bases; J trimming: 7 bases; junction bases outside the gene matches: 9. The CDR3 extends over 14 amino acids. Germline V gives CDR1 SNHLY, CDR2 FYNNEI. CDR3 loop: CASSASGGWNTQYF. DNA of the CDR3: TGTGCCAGCTCAGCTAGCGGGGGTTGGAATACGCAGTATTTT.

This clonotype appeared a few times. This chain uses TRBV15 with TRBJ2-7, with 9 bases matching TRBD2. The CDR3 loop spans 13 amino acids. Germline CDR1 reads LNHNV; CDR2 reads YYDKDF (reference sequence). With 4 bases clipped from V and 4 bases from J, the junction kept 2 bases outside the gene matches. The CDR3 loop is CATSNSGGYEQYF. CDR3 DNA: TGTGCCACCAGCAATAGCGGGGGTTACGAGCAGTACTTC.

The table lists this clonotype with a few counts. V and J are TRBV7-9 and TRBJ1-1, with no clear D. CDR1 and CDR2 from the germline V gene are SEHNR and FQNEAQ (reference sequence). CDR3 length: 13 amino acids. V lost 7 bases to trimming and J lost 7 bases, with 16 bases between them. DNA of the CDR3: TGTGCCAGCACCCCGAAGGGTGGGGTTGAAGCTTTCTTT. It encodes CASTPKGGVEAFF.